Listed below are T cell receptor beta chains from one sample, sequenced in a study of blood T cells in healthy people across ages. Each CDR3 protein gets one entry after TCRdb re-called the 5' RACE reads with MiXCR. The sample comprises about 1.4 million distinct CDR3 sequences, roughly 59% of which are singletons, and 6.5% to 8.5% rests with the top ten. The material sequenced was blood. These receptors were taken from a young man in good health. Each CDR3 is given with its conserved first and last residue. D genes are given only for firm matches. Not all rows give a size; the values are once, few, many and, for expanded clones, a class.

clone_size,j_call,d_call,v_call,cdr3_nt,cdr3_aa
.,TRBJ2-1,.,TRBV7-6,TGTGCCAGCAGCTCTTCTAGGTTTGAGGGCCTATACAATGAGCAGTTCTTC,CASSSSRFEGLYNEQFF
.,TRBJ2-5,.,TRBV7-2,TGTGCCAGCAGCTTGGGACTGTACCAAGAGACCCAGTACTTC,CASSLGLYQETQYF
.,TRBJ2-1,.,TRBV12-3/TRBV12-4,TGTGCCAGCAGCGTCAGGGAGAAGGATGAGCAGTTCTTC,CASSVREKDEQFF
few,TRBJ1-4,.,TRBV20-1,TGCAGTGCTGGGGTTCTTACTAATGAAAAACTGTTTTTT,CSAGVLTNEKLFF
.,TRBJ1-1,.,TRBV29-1,TGCAGCGTCCCCTCCCCGGAGATAAACACTGAAGCTTTCTTT,CSVPSPEINTEAFF
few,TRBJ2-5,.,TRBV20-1,TGCAGTGCTCCAGGACAGTACGGCCAGTACTTC,CSAPGQYGQYF
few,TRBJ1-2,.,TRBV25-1,TGTGCCAGCAGTGAATCAAAGACTAACTATGGCTACACCTTC,CASSESKTNYGYTF
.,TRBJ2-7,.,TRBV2,TGTGCCAGCTTGGGGGTAGGGAATTGGTCCTACGAGCAGTACTTC,CASLGVGNWSYEQYF
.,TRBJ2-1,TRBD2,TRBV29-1,TGCAGCGTTTCTGGACTAGCGCCTAGTGGGCAGTTCTTC,CSVSGLAPSGQFF
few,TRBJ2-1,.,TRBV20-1,TGCAGTGCTCCGGGAACCTTATACCCCAATGAGCAGTTCTTC,CSAPGTLYPNEQFF
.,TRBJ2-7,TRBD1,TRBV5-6,TGTGCCAGCAGCAAGACAGGGCTCCTCTACGAGCAGTACTTC,CASSKTGLLYEQYF
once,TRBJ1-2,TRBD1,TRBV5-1,TGCGCCAGCAGCTGGGTGGAGGGGGCTGACTATGGCTACACCTTC,CASSWVEGADYGYTF
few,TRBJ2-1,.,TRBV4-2,TGTGCCAGCAGGCCACCCGGGTCAGATGAGCAGTTCTTC,CASRPPGSDEQFF